This T cell receptor (beta chain) was profiled in a study of blood T cell repertoires in COVID-19. About the study: Whether acute or convalescent, the COVID-19 samples came from the United States, Italy and Spain. The cDNA or gDNA used as material had been derived from T cells, B-cell-depleted T cells, or PBMCs.

Study processing details: From reference gene primer amplification, estimates of nucleated cell counts were derived. This table comes from immunoSEQ multiplex PCR, and its TCRdb copy is limited to in-frame clones, with some not included. That table supplies the V and J calls and clone size; D and trimming were determined from the DNA. The sample carries approximately 66,000 clones, roughly 84% recorded once. The V end lost 3 bases, the J end lost 1 base, and 9 bases lay between the germline ends. The V gene's germline CDR1 is LGHNA and CDR2 YNFKEQ. This CDR3 contains 14 residues. The TCR was taken from a man aged 45-65 years with active COVID-19. The sequencing input was peripheral blood. The V and J genes are TRBV4-2 and TRBJ1-1, with a weak D call TRBD1 (6 bases). The CDR3 spells CASSQDSPNTEAFF. In DNA form, the CDR3 reads TGTGCCAGCAGCCAGGACAGTCCGAACACTGAAGCTTTCTTT.